Presented here are 19 T cell receptor beta chains from one specimen sequenced in a study of T cells in Graves' hyperthyroidism and ophthalmopathy. The CDR3 regions of TCR beta were amplified from RNA transcripts. An initial round of RT-PCR targeting the TCR CDR3 relied on the HTBI primer set. TCRdb recomputed calls from the multiplex PCR reads with MiXCR, one row per CDR3 protein. The sample records 600,000 or so distinct CDR3 sequences, 13% to 15% being singletons. Material for sequencing was blood. These receptors were collected from a woman aged 50 to 65 with Graves' ophthalmopathy.

A few counts support this clonotype. This chain's CDR3 is CASSPGGGPEQYF. The CDR3, as DNA: TGTGCCAGCAGCCCAGGGGGGGGCCCCGAGCAGTACTTC. The chain combines TRBV7-2 with TRBJ2-7; tentatively, D is TRBD1 or TRBD2 (7 bases each). The CDR3 loop spans 13 amino acids. Trimming cost V 5 bases and J 6 bases, with 14 bases left between them. In germline, CDR1 is SGHTA, CDR2 FQGNSA.

This clonotype occurred many times. The V call is TRBV12-3 or TRBV12-4, the J call TRBJ1-6; 7 nucleotides align to TRBD1. The CDR3 runs to 15 residues. V lost 6 bases to trimming and J lost 7 bases; unmatched junction nucleotides: 9. The chain's CDR3 is CASRSQTGPNSPLHF. CDR3 sequence (DNA): TGTGCCAGCAGATCTCAGACAGGGCCCAATTCACCCCTCCACTTT.

Remarks on this clonotype: A much larger clone lies a single base off, so this may be a read error. The V and J genes are TRBV7-3 and TRBJ2-1, with 14 bases that match TRBD2. This CDR3 spans 16 amino acids. The germline V gene encodes CDR1 SGHTA and CDR2 FQGTGA. The CDR3 nucleotides are TGTGCCAGCAGCTTCCGACTAGCGGGAGGGTACAATGAGCAGCTCTTC. Translated, it gives CASSFRLAGGYNEQLF.

J is TRBJ2-1 and V is TRBV4-3; tentatively, D is TRBD2 (5 bases). Trimming took 0 bases from V and 6 from J, leaving 9 bases between them. This CDR3 region has 14 residues. Germline lookup yields CDR1 LGHNA and CDR2 YSLEER. The CDR3 bases are TGCGCCAGCAGCCAAGATTGGAGGCGCAATGAGCAGTTCTTC. This gives the protein CASSQDWRRNEQFF.

The sample holds one count of this clonotype. Possible read error: a much larger clone is one base away. The V call is TRBV6-2 or TRBV6-3, the J call TRBJ2-7, with no clear D. Germline-derived CDR1 and CDR2 are MNHEY and SVGEGT. The CDR3 length is 13 residues. The CDR3, as DNA: TGTGCCAGCAGTTACGGGAATTACTACGGGCAGTACTTC. Translated, it gives CASSYGNYYGQYF.

This clonotype was picked up many times. The chain combines TRBV5-1 with TRBJ2-1; D might be TRBD1 (6 bases). V was clipped by 2 bases and J by 10 bases, with 7 bases between them. CDR3 length: 11 amino acids. Germline V gene sequence: CDR1 SGHRS, CDR2 YFSETQ. The CDR3 coding sequence is TGCGCCAGCAGCTTACAGGGAGAGCAGTTCTTC. Translation gives CASSLQGEQFF.

This clonotype was recorded only once. The rearrangement joins TRBV20-1 to TRBJ2-7, with 7 bases matching TRBD2. V lost 3 bases, J lost 0 bases, and 8 bases stayed unmatched. Germline CDR1 DFQATT, CDR2 SNEGSKA (reference sequence). The CDR3 runs to 15 residues. The CDR3 region has the DNA TGCAGTGCTAGGCCCTATCGCGGGAGCTCCTACGAGCAGTACTTC. Translating it yields CSARPYRGSSYEQYF.

A word on this clonotype: One junction end disagrees with the germline gene, perhaps due to a read error. The chain's CDR3 is CASSLGTGGSYEQFF. The CDR3 DNA sequence: TGTGCCAGCAGCTTAGGGACAGGGGGCTCCTACGAGCAGTTCTTC. V and J are TRBV5-1 and TRBJ2-7, with TRBD1 matching over 12 bases. The J call may be incorrect, as the DNA end agrees better with TRBJ2-1. The V gene's germline CDR1 is SGHRS and CDR2 YFSETQ. The CDR3 is made up of 15 amino acids.

Ten or more counts support this clonotype. The V gene is TRBV7-2, the J gene TRBJ1-4; 8 bases line up with TRBD1. Losses at the gene ends were 4 bases for V and 5 bases for J; bases not matched to a gene: 3. CDR1 and CDR2 from the germline V gene are SGHTA and FQGNSA. The CDR3 length is 14 residues. This CDR3 is CASSWRQGNEKLFF. CDR3 DNA: TGTGCCAGCAGCTGGAGACAGGGGAATGAAAAACTGTTTTTT. The full variable domain, completed using reference TRBV7-2 and TRBJ1-4, is GAGVSQSPSNKVTEKGKDVELRCDPISGHTALYWYRQSLGQGLEFLIYFQGNSAPDKSGLPSDRFSAERTGGSVSTLTIQRTQQEDSAVYLCASSWRQGNEKLFFGSGTQLSVL.

At least ten counts were recorded for this clonotype. The chain employs TRBV27 and TRBJ2-3, with 9 nucleotides matching TRBD2. The germline gives CDR1 MNHEY, CDR2 SMNVEV (reference sequence). J was trimmed by 7 bases and V by 8 bases; bases with no gene match: 10. The CDR3 loop spans 14 amino acids. This CDR3 reads CASGGREGRYTQYF. The CDR3 DNA reads as TGTGCCAGCGGTGGGCGGGAGGGCCGATATACGCAGTATTTT.

This clonotype appeared a few times. V is TRBV9 and J is TRBJ2-3; 7 bases map to TRBD1. Germline V lookup: CDR1 SGDLS, CDR2 YYNGEE. The CDR3 covers 15 residues. V was pared by 2 bases and J by 5 bases, with 8 bases of the junction left unmatched. CDR3 bases: TGTGCCAGCAGCGTTCAGGGGGTGCCCAAAGATACGCAGTATTTT. It specifies CASSVQGVPKDTQYF. Full variable domain (outside the CDR3, taken from reference TRBV9 and TRBJ2-3): DSGVTQTPKHLITATGQRVTLRCSPRSGDLSVYWYQQSLDQGLQFLIQYYNGEERAKGNILERFSAQQFPDLHSELNLSSLELGDSALYFCASSVQGVPKDTQYFGPGTRLTVL.

The chain joins TRBV11-1 to TRBJ2-7; 13 bases map to TRBD2. Germline V CDR1 and CDR2: SGHAT, FQDESV (reference sequence). With V trimmed by 4 bases and J by 0 bases, 6 bases remained unmatched. This CDR3 is 17 amino acids long. The CDR3 DNA follows: TGTGCCAGCAGCTCCCCGGGACTAGCGGGAAGCTCCTACGAGCAGTACTTC. Translated: CASSSPGLAGSSYEQYF.

This clonotype occurred many times. The CDR3 region is CASSLALADSYEQYF. DNA of the CDR3: TGCGCCAGCAGCTTAGCACTAGCGGACTCCTACGAGCAGTACTTC. The V gene is TRBV5-1, the J gene TRBJ2-7, with 8 bases aligning to TRBD2. This CDR3 contains 15 residues. From germline, CDR1 is SGHRS and CDR2 YFSETQ. Trimming at V came to 2 bases and at J to 0 bases, leaving 4 bases not matched to a gene.

V and J are TRBV7-9 and TRBJ2-2; 11 nucleotides agree with TRBD1. The CDR3 loop spans 16 amino acids. CDR1 is SEHNR and CDR2 is FQNEAQ in the germline V gene (reference sequence). V shed 6 bases and J 3 bases; nucleotides not matched to a gene: 6. CDR3 DNA sequence: TGTGCCAGCAGTTACGGACAGGGGGCTTACACCGGGGAGCTGTTTTTT. This gives the protein CASSYGQGAYTGELFF. The whole variable domain, filled in from reference TRBV7-9 and TRBJ2-2, reads DTGVSQNPRHKITKRGQNVTFRCDPISEHNRLYWYRQTLGQGPEFLTYFQNEAQLEKSRLLSDRFSAERPKGSFSTLEIQRTEQGDSAMYLCASSYGQGAYTGELFFGEGSRLTVL.

This clonotype appeared many times. V is TRBV28 and J is TRBJ1-2; possibly TRBD1 for D (5 bases). The CDR3 has 14 residues. Trimming stripped 1 base from V and 2 bases from J, with 8 bases between. Germline V gene data show CDR1 as MDHEN and CDR2 as SYDVKM. This chain's CDR3 is CASSLSGQNYGYTF. CDR3 nucleotide sequence: TGTGCCAGCAGTTTATCGGGGCAGAACTATGGCTACACCTTC.

This clonotype has only a few counts. The chain uses TRBV20-1 and TRBJ1-5; 7 nucleotides agree with TRBD1. Germline lookup yields CDR1 DFQATT and CDR2 SNEGSKA (reference sequence). The CDR3 runs 14 residues. With V trimmed by 4 bases and J by 4 bases, 7 bases remained unmatched. The CDR3, as DNA: TGCAGTGCTACCCCAGGGGGTCCTAATCAGCCCCAGCATTTT. Its translation: CSATPGGPNQPQHF.

This clonotype was seen repeatedly, ten times or more. V and J are TRBV13 and TRBJ1-5; the D is unclear. From germline, CDR1 is PRHDT and CDR2 FYEKMQ (reference sequence). Trimming removed 5 bases from V and 6 bases from J, with 17 bases in between. This CDR3 is built from 15 residues. This CDR3 is CASSNRTNRSQPQHF. The CDR3 nucleotides read TGTGCCAGCAGCAATAGGACCAACCGATCTCAGCCCCAGCATTTT.

CDR3 sequence reads: CATSDWIRPYEQYF. CDR3 coding DNA: TGTGCCACCAGTGATTGGATTAGGCCCTACGAGCAGTACTTC. This rearrangement joins TRBV24-1 to TRBJ2-7; unclear D gene. Germline V gene data show CDR1 as KGHDR and CDR2 as SFDVKD. The CDR3 loop spans 14 amino acids. The V gene lost 2 bases and the J gene lost 2 bases, with 9 bases spanning the gap.

This clonotype was counted at least ten times. The chain links TRBV20-1 to TRBJ2-5; maybe TRBD2 (5 bases). Germline values: CDR1 DFQATT, CDR2 SNEGSKA (reference sequence). The ends were cut back, 5 bases at V and 5 bases at J, with 9 bases in the middle. This CDR3 has 11 residues. The CDR3 region is CSAQTGETQYF. As DNA, the CDR3 is TGCAGTGCTCAGACGGGGGAGACCCAGTACTTC.